A selection of T cell receptor beta chains follows, all from one sample in a study of beta chain features in type 1 diabetes. Some clones are missing from TCRdb's copy, which holds only in-frame ones; the method was immunoSEQ multiplex PCR. The table shows approximately 160,000 clones, with 63% occurring only once. Material: naive CD4+ T cells from blood. The source of these receptors is a man aged 25-40 years with type 1 diabetes. CDR3s leave out the opening cysteine and the closing phenylalanine or tryptophan.

CDR3,V,J
ASSGAGGLWGTDTQY,TRBV9,TRBJ2-3
ASSRNEQF,TRBV7-2,TRBJ2-1
ATLTGGENNSPLH,TRBV6-6,TRBJ1-6
AWSVLLGEQY,TRBV30,TRBJ2-7
ASSEIRETQY,TRBV2,TRBJ2-5
SGVQGDYGYT,TRBV29-1,TRBJ1-2
ASSHQLDYEQY,TRBV4-1,TRBJ2-7
ASSPSWYEQY,TRBV6-5,TRBJ2-7
ASSLVSRRTYEQY,TRBV7-2,TRBJ2-7
ASSQGTGSDTQY,TRBV14,TRBJ2-3
ASSSATNTGELF,TRBV5-1,TRBJ2-2
SVRGGSYNEQF,TRBV29-1,TRBJ2-1
ASSPFRTEKHGYT,TRBV28,TRBJ1-2
ASSRTGKSRETQY,TRBV14,TRBJ2-5
SVESGPQETQY,TRBV29-1,TRBJ2-5
ASSQEKYRDTQY,TRBV4-3,TRBJ2-3
ASSYRTAKGNEQF,TRBV6-5,TRBJ2-1